The rows below give T cell receptor beta chains drawn from one sample of a study of cytomegalovirus exposure and HLA in healthy donors. Method: immunoSEQ multiplex PCR; TCRdb's copy keeps in-frame clones and lacks some. The table shows tens of thousands of clones, with roughly 92% occurring only once. The material sequenced was PBMCs. Receptors originate from a woman between 18 and 29 years old in good health and CMV-seropositive. CDR3s include the opening cysteine and the closing phenylalanine or tryptophan. A D gene is named only where the DNA matches it firmly. Clone size is given for some rows only: seen once, a few or many times, or a class if the clone is expanded.

V,J,D,size,CDR3,DNA
TRBV7-2,TRBJ2-1,.,.,CASSQPGTYNEQFF,TGTGCCAGCAGCCAACCCGGGACTTACAATGAGCAGTTCTTC
TRBV2,TRBJ1-1,.,.,CASSDLFREDTEAFF,TGTGCCAGCAGTGACCTCTTTAGGGAGGACACTGAAGCTTTCTTT
TRBV9,TRBJ2-1,TRBD1,.,CASSEVTGTGTEQFF,TGTGCCAGCAGCGAAGTAACCGGGACAGGGACTGAGCAGTTCTTC
TRBV19,TRBJ2-7,TRBD1,.,CASSSTGANEQYF,TGTGCCAGTAGTTCGACAGGGGCCAACGAGCAGTACTTC
TRBV27,TRBJ1-2,TRBD1,.,CASSSLTGGRYYGYTF,TGTGCCAGCAGTTCCCTAACAGGGGGCCGGTACTATGGCTACACCTTC
TRBV5-6,TRBJ1-5,.,.,CASSLGQGGPPIPNQPQHF,TGTGCCAGCAGCTTGGGGCAGGGAGGGCCCCCCATTCCGAATCAGCCCCAGCATTTT
TRBV2,TRBJ1-1,TRBD1,.,CASRSTLRTGAEAFF,TGTGCCAGCAGAAGTACTCTCAGGACAGGGGCTGAAGCTTTCTTT
TRBV19,TRBJ2-5,TRBD2,.,CASSIGVAGETQYF,TGTGCCAGTAGTATTGGGGTAGCGGGGGAGACCCAGTACTTC
TRBV5-1,TRBJ2-7,TRBD1,.,CASSAGQGTYEQYF,TGCGCCAGCAGCGCCGGACAGGGAACCTACGAGCAGTACTTC
TRBV5-4,TRBJ2-6,TRBD1,.,CASSLNTGGSGANVLTF,TGTGCCAGCAGCTTAAATACAGGGGGCTCTGGGGCCAACGTCCTGACTTTC
TRBV9,TRBJ2-1,TRBD2,.,CASSVGTSGGPGQFF,TGTGCCAGCAGCGTAGGGACTAGCGGAGGCCCAGGGCAGTTCTTC
TRBV14,TRBJ1-2,TRBD1,.,CASSQFYRTGGTYGYTF,TGTGCCAGCAGCCAATTTTACCGGACAGGGGGAACCTATGGCTACACCTTC
TRBV6-5,TRBJ2-7,.,.,CASSSHTYEQYF,TGTGCCAGCAGTAGCCATACCTACGAGCAGTACTTC
TRBV7-9,TRBJ2-1,TRBD2,.,CASSQASGDEQFF,TGTGCCAGCAGCCAGGCCAGCGGGGATGAGCAGTTCTTC
TRBV15,TRBJ2-7,TRBD2,.,CATSSSGTSLYEQYF,TGTGCCACCAGCTCTTCCGGGACTAGTCTCTACGAGCAGTACTTC
TRBV13,TRBJ1-2,.,.,CASSLRASSQDGYTF,TGTGCCAGCAGCCTCAGGGCCAGCTCCCAGGACGGCTACACCTTC
TRBV7-3,TRBJ2-1,TRBD1,.,CASSSGTGPYNEQFF,TGTGCCAGCAGCTCGGGGACAGGGCCCTACAATGAGCAGTTCTTC
TRBV7-9,TRBJ2-1,.,once,CASSFRASSGDEQFF,TGTGCCAGCAGCTTCAGGGCTTCTAGTGGGGATGAGCAGTTCTTC
TRBV27,TRBJ2-2,TRBD1,.,CASSGDRRSPNTGELFF,TGTGCCAGCAGTGGGGACAGGAGAAGCCCGAACACCGGGGAGCTGTTTTTT
TRBV4-3,TRBJ2-7,.,.,CASSQELAGKREQYF,TGCGCCAGCAGCCAAGAACTCGCGGGAAAACGCGAGCAGTACTTC
TRBV7-9,TRBJ2-7,.,.,CASSTEYEQYF,TGTGCCAGCAGCACGGAGTACGAGCAGTACTTC
TRBV5-1,TRBJ1-5,TRBD1,.,CASSRPSGQSNQPQHF,TGCGCCAGCAGTCGACCATCGGGACAGAGCAATCAGCCCCAGCATTTT
TRBV29-1,TRBJ1-2,TRBD1,.,CSVARQGIDYGYTF,TGCAGCGTTGCTCGACAGGGTATAGACTATGGCTACACCTTC
TRBV2,TRBJ2-7,.,.,CASSPLTITYEQYF,TGTGCCAGCAGTCCCCTTACTATTACCTACGAGCAGTACTTC
TRBV2,TRBJ1-3,.,.,CASSAPPGRGNTIYF,TGTGCCAGCAGTGCCCCTCCAGGGCGAGGAAACACCATATATTTT
TRBV9,TRBJ2-2,.,.,CASSPRTGELFF,TGTGCCAGCAGCCCCCGTACCGGGGAGCTGTTTTTT
TRBV7-8,TRBJ1-2,.,.,CASSLESGNYGYTF,TGTGCCAGCAGCTTAGAGTCGGGGAACTATGGCTACACCTTC
TRBV7-9,TRBJ1-1,.,.,CASSSHRGKNTEAFF,TGTGCCAGCAGCTCCCATAGGGGCAAGAACACTGAAGCTTTCTTT
TRBV4-3,TRBJ2-3,TRBD2,.,CASSQERASGATDTQYF,TGCGCCAGCAGCCAAGAAAGGGCTAGCGGGGCGACAGATACGCAGTATTTT
TRBV29-1,TRBJ1-4,TRBD1,.,CSVERTGSGEKLFF,TGCAGCGTCGAGAGGACAGGGTCAGGCGAAAAACTGTTTTTT
TRBV27,TRBJ2-1,.,.,CASSSLGGWGNEQFF,TGTGCCAGCAGTTCGTTGGGGGGTTGGGGTAATGAGCAGTTCTTC
TRBV7-2,TRBJ2-3,TRBD2,.,CASSLRLAQSTDTQYF,TGTGCCAGCAGCTTAAGACTAGCCCAAAGCACAGATACGCAGTATTTT
TRBV4-2,TRBJ1-5,.,.,CASSQPAAGGVQPQHF,TGTGCCAGCAGCCAACCAGCAGCAGGAGGGGTTCAGCCCCAGCATTTT
TRBV9,TRBJ2-2,.,.,CASSVEGDNTGELFF,TGTGCCAGCAGCGTCGAGGGAGATAACACCGGGGAGCTGTTTTTT
TRBV20-1,TRBJ1-5,TRBD1,once,CSADGQAAQHF,TGCAGTGCGGACGGACAGGCAGCCCAGCATTTT
TRBV6-4,TRBJ2-1,TRBD1,.,CASSRDREDEQFF,TGTGCCAGCAGCCGGGACAGGGAGGATGAGCAGTTCTTC
TRBV19,TRBJ2-7,.,.,CASSIGGHSYEQYF,TGTGCCAGTAGTATAGGGGGGCACTCCTACGAGCAGTACTTC
TRBV6-5,TRBJ1-1,TRBD1,.,CASSRRGTATEAFF,TGTGCCAGCAGCCGTCGAGGGACAGCGACTGAAGCTTTCTTT
TRBV7-8,TRBJ2-7,TRBD2,.,CASSLGGTSGNTYEQYF,TGTGCCAGCAGCTTAGGGGGGACTAGCGGGAACACCTACGAGCAGTACTTC
TRBV7-8,TRBJ2-5,.,.,CASSLSPWTQYF,TGTGCCAGCAGCTTATCCCCATGGACCCAGTACTTC
TRBV9,TRBJ2-1,.,.,CASSVEQSYNEQFF,TGTGCCAGCAGCGTAGAACAGTCATACAATGAGCAGTTCTTC
TRBV4-2,TRBJ2-7,TRBD2,.,CASSQESLAGPYEQYF,TGTGCCAGCAGCCAAGAATCTCTAGCGGGACCCTACGAGCAGTACTTC
TRBV4-3,TRBJ2-7,TRBD2,.,CASSLGTSGGAYEQYF,TGCGCCAGCAGCCTCGGGACTAGCGGGGGAGCCTACGAGCAGTACTTC
TRBV27,TRBJ2-7,TRBD2,.,CASSLLGTSGSLEQYF,TGTGCCAGCAGTCTCCTAGGGACTAGCGGGAGTCTCGAGCAGTACTTC
TRBV2,TRBJ2-1,TRBD2,.,CASSEMSSGGNEQFF,TGTGCCAGCAGTGAAATGTCTAGCGGGGGGAATGAGCAGTTCTTC
TRBV28,TRBJ2-5,.,.,CASGSPFLAETQYF,TGTGCCAGCGGCTCCCCCTTTCTCGCAGAGACCCAGTACTTC
TRBV19,TRBJ1-5,.,.,CATRWGGNSNQPQHF,TGTGCCACTCGCTGGGGGGGGAATAGCAATCAGCCCCAGCATTTT
TRBV21-1,TRBJ1-4,.,.,CASSKGESPNNEKLFF,TGTGCCAGCAGCAAAGGCGAGAGCCCGAATAATGAAAAACTGTTTTTT
TRBV9,TRBJ2-5,TRBD2,.,CASSGVGEGQTQETQYF,TGTGCCAGCAGCGGTGTGGGGGAGGGCCAGACTCAAGAGACCCAGTACTTC
TRBV19,TRBJ2-3,TRBD2,.,CASSMTASGRRTDTQYF,TGTGCCAGTAGTATGACGGCTAGCGGGAGACGCACAGATACGCAGTATTTT
TRBV7-9,TRBJ2-1,.,.,CASTIRGGGEQFF,TGTGCCAGCACCATCCGTGGGGGAGGTGAGCAGTTCTTC
TRBV27,TRBJ1-1,.,once,CASSLFRGTEAFF,TGTGCCAGCAGTTTATTTAGGGGCACTGAAGCTTTCTTT
TRBV2,TRBJ1-6,TRBD1,.,CASSIDRGKGSPLHF,TGTGCCAGCAGTATAGACAGGGGTAAGGGCTCACCCCTCCACTTT
TRBV7-9,TRBJ1-2,.,.,CASSLAAAGYLQTF,TGTGCCAGCAGCTTAGCGGCGGCAGGGTACTTACAAACCTTC
TRBV29-1,TRBJ1-1,TRBD1,few,CSVETGTTEAFF,TGCAGCGTAGAGACAGGGACCACTGAAGCTTTCTTT